This TCR beta chain was sequenced for a study of vaccination and CD4 T cells after COVID-19. About the study: Median time from second vaccine dose to sampling was around 72 days (14 to 241). Investigators stimulated cells with overlapping spike peptides drawn from SARS-CoV-2, HCoV-NL63, HCoV-OC43 and HCoV-229E.

There are 15 residues in the CDR3. Trimming left V 0 bases short and J 6 bases short, with 14 bases between. Germline CDR1 SGHDN, CDR2 FVKESK. Treatment described: approximately 9-day PBMC culture with coronavirus spike peptide pools or control peptides (ViraFEST assay). As for this clonotype: The target antigen is unknown.

Sequencing of cultured CD4+ T cell DNA used the Oncomine TCR Beta short-read assay. In TCRdb, the PCR reads were re-called with MiXCR into one record per CDR3 protein. Of 7,800 or so distinct CDR3 sequences in the sample, 40% to 65% were seen once. Sequencing was carried out using CD4+ T cells from blood, cultured in vitro. The clonotype originates from a human donor who had recovered from COVID-19. The chain couples TRBV14 to TRBJ1-2; D not resolved. CDR3 sequence (DNA): TGTGCCAGCAGCCAAGATTTTGGTGGTCTTCATGGCTACACCTTC. Its protein product is CASSQDFGGLHGYTF.